This T cell receptor (beta chain) was captured in a study of shared clonotypes between healthy human individuals. Study-wide results and limits: A small donor pool kept down the genetic and exposure-history diversity that was represented.

Healthy HIV-negative adults without recent acute infections or vaccinations served as donors. Every unsorted PBMC PCR replicate was loaded with roughly 0.3 ug DNA, about 30,000 T cell genomes. The protocol was immunoSEQ multiplex PCR, while the TCRdb copy is restricted to in-frame clones and leaves out a portion. The sample has hundreds of thousands of clones, over 60% seen once. About this clone: Antigen unknown. Only one base separates this from a far larger clonotype, so it likely reflects a read error. Different DNA sequences within this sample yield the same CDR3.

Germline-derived CDR1 and CDR2 are KGHSH and LQKENI. The CDR3 extends over 14 amino acids. The V segment lost 3 bases and the J segment 0 bases; nucleotides outside the gene matches: 1. This receptor was obtained from a woman between 40 and 55 years old in good health. Some clones in this sample may be carry-over from other donors' samples. Sequenced material: PBMCs. This chain joins TRBV18 and TRBJ1-2; 7 nucleotides line up with TRBD1. The CDR3 is CASSPDRTNYGYTF. The CDR3 DNA is TGTGCCAGCTCACCGGACAGGACTAACTATGGCTACACCTTC.